This T cell receptor (beta chain) derives from a study of cytomegalovirus exposure and HLA in healthy donors. Study-wide results and caveats: Researchers counted around 180 TCR beta chains as cytomegalovirus-associated.

Of note for this clone: The antigen remains unidentified.

Germline trimming cut 5 bases from V and 4 bases from J; bases unmatched to any gene: 4. CDR1 and CDR2 from the germline V gene are SGHTA and FQGNSA. CDR3 size: 14 residues. 13 Jbeta primers and 60 Vbeta primers were used for the PCR. Data came from immunoSEQ multiplex PCR; TCRdb stores just in-frame clones and leaves some out. The sample contains about 190,000 clones, about 86% of which appear only once. Sequenced input: PBMCs. The chain recombines TRBV7-2 with TRBJ1-4; 7 bases map to TRBD1. The TCR sequence derives from a man aged 35-49 years in good health and CMV-seropositive. For the CDR3, the DNA is TGTGCCAGCAGCCCGGGACAGATTAATGAAAAACTGTTTTTT. Its protein is CASSPGQINEKLFF.